This TCR beta chain was obtained from a study of PD-1 blockade in classical Hodgkin lymphoma (dated by TCRdb to 2018 to 2020). Background on the whole study: A peripheral blood immune signature of response to PD-1 blockade in classical Hodgkin lymphoma was defined using TCR beta sequencing and CyTOF.

The Qiagen DNeasy kit was used to extract genomic DNA from unsorted PBMCs and from the negatively selected CD4+ and CD8+ fractions. TCR beta CDR3 regions were amplified by immunoSEQ multiplex PCR using primers annealing to V and J segments. Amplification bias was minimized using a synthetic immune receptor repertoire, and residual bias was removed computationally after sequencing. As for how the authors treated the data: Custom Python scripts were used to quantify repertoire diversity as the Shannon entropy index. The unsorted, CD4+ and CD8+ repertoires were each analyzed separately, with the exception of combined analyses, where CD4+ and CD8+ sequences were merged in silico. TCRdb took over this immuneACCESS table, retaining in-frame rearrangements with V and J assigned. Such tables are incomplete; in checked studies, under half of the missing clones stem from an unresolved V gene, and the remainder is unexplained. V and J calls and clone size follow that table, whereas D and trimming were derived from the DNA. The sample profile shows 25,000 to 35,000 clones; 94% of them were found once. The ten most abundant clones make up roughly 2% of the sample.

As to this clone: Its target antigen remains unknown. Base-call qualities are not available, and no considerably larger clone is one nucleotide away.

Taken with the paper, the label for time point translates to: newly diagnosed, previously untreated cHL patient sample. To serve as a comparison group for the relapsed/refractory trial patients, PBMCs were sequenced from patients with newly diagnosed, previously untreated classical Hodgkin lymphoma. Peripheral blood was collected in 8 mL Vacutainer Cell Preparation Tubes, from which PBMCs were isolated by centrifugation and then cryopreserved. The research as a whole found: Baseline TCR diversity was reported as lower in newly diagnosed patients than in healthy donors, and lower still in relapsed/refractory patients. The study was limited to a single clinical trial cohort, and causes of repertoire differences, possibly disease activity or prior therapy, remained undefined.

This TCR derives from a human donor with classical Hodgkin lymphoma. The sequencing input was peripheral blood mononuclear cells (PBMCs).

The sequenced DNA: TGTGCCAGCAGTATACTGGGACAGATACATCAGCCCCAGCATTTT. This is translated as CASSILGQIHQPQHF. The sequence links TRBV28 to TRBJ1-5, and 7 junctional nucleotides match TRBD1. The CDR3 sequence holds 15 residues, the cysteine and phenylalanine included. Just the 45-base CDR3 DNA is kept, in frame starting at base 1. The V end gives up 5 bases and the J end 5 bases, leaving 9 bases in the junction not matched to a gene. CDR1 and CDR2, looked up from the germline V gene, are MDHEN and SYDVKM.